This T cell receptor beta chain was captured in a study of blood T cells in healthy people across ages. Looking at the study overall: Capture by template switching was about one barcoded beta molecule per two T cells.

CDR1 is ENHRY and CDR2 is SYGVKD in the germline V gene. V gave up 2 bases and J gave up 0 bases, with 8 bases separating them. CDR3 length equals 14 residues. Study-wide points: PBMCs that were unsorted prevented a conclusive naive versus antigen-experienced comparison. There was a strong correlation between TCR beta diversity and naive T cell percentage. Aged donors had fewer naive CD4+ cells and lower diversity than long-lived donors.

With regard to this clonotype: Its target is not known.

Alongside a J-beta primer mix, a sample-barcoded 5' primer served in a second PCR lasting about 7 to 11 cycles. TCRdb re-called the 5' RACE reads through MiXCR, storing one row per CDR3 protein. The sample lists over 300,000 distinct CDR3 sequences, roughly half occurring once. The TCR originated in a man between 60 and 70 years old in good health. The chain is built from TRBV10-3 and TRBJ2-7; D gene uncertain. What was sequenced was blood. The CDR3 DNA is TGTGCCATCAGTGAGGTCCCAGACTCCTACGAGCAGTACTTC. Its translation is CAISEVPDSYEQYF.